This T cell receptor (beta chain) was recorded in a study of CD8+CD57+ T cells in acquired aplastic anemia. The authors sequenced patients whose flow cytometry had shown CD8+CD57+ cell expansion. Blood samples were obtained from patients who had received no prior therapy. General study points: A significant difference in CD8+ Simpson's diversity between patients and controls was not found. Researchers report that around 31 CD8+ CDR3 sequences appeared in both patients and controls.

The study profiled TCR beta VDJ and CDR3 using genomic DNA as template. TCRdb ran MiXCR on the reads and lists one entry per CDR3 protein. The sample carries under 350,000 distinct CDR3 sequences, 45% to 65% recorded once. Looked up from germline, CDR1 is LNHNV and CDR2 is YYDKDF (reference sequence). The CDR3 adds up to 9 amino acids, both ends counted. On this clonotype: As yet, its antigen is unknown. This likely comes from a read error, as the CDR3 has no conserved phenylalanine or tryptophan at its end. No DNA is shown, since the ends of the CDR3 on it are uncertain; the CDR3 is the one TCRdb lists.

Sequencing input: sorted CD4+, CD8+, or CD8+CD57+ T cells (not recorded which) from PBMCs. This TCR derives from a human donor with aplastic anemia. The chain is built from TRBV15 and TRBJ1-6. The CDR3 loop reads CATSRGQTS.